Presented here are 14 T cell receptor beta chains from one specimen sequenced in a study of blood T cell repertoires in COVID-19. Libraries were prepared by immunoSEQ multiplex PCR; TCRdb keeps only in-frame clonotypes and omits some of them. The sample includes 210,000 or so clones, 75% to 85% of them seen just once. Sequenced input: peripheral blood. All receptors come from a man aged 50-59 years with COVID-19, enrolled during active disease.

The chain recombines TRBV11-1 with TRBJ2-7; 8 nucleotides match TRBD1. The CDR3 spans 15 residues. With V trimmed by 5 bases and J by 2 bases, 8 bases remained unmatched. Per the germline V gene, CDR1 is SGHAT and CDR2 is FQDESV (reference sequence). CDR3 nucleotide sequence: TGTGCCAGCAGCGACCGCGGACAGGGTACCTACGAGCAGTACTTC. Its translation is CASSDRGQGTYEQYF.

The chain combines TRBV7-8 with TRBJ1-2, with 9 bases identical to TRBD1. V lost 5 bases to trimming and J lost 9 bases; unmatched junction nucleotides: 13. The CDR3 covers 15 residues. CDR1 SGHVS and CDR2 FQNEAQ come from the germline V gene. CDR3 coding DNA: TGTGCCAGCAGCCTCTCGGGGACAGGGTCTAGGAGCTACACCTTC. This codes for CASSLSGTGSRSYTF.

V usage is TRBV11-1 and J usage is TRBJ2-4; maybe TRBD1 (6 bases). CDR3 size: 14 residues. CDR1 and CDR2 from the germline V gene are SGHAT and FQDESV (reference sequence). The germline V and J ends were trimmed by 2 bases and 2 bases, with 7 bases remaining between them. CDR3 amino acids: CASSLRGTKNIQYF. The CDR3, as DNA: TGTGCCAGCAGCTTAAGGGGGACCAAAAACATTCAGTACTTC.

This clone was picked up one time. This chain joins TRBV18 and TRBJ1-6; 8 nucleotides agree with TRBD1. The CDR3 is made up of 14 amino acids. Losses at the gene ends were 5 bases for V and 9 bases for J; bases not matched to a gene: 6. Germline V gives CDR1 KGHSH, CDR2 LQKENI. CDR3 sequence reads: CASSDRGGGSPLHF. The DNA of the CDR3 is TGTGCCAGCTCAGACAGGGGCGGTGGTTCACCCCTCCACTTT.

The chain combines TRBV5-4 with TRBJ2-7; D gene uncertain. CDR1 SGHNT and CDR2 YYREEE come from the germline V gene (reference sequence). Trimming took off 4 bases at V and 3 bases at J, with 5 bases between the two ends. The CDR3 length is 11 residues. The CDR3 region has the DNA TGTGCCAGCAGCGTCGGCTACGAGCAGTACTTC. Translation gives CASSVGYEQYF.

This clone was found once. The chain is built from TRBV18 and TRBJ1-2; TRBD1 is a possible D gene (5 bases). The CDR3 extends over 13 amino acids. Deletions cut 2 bases from V and 8 bases from J, with 12 bases between. CDR1 is KGHSH, CDR2 LQKENI, per germline. The CDR3 DNA sequence: TGTGCCAGCTCACCAATCCAGGGTGAAGGCTACACCTTC. The encoded protein is CASSPIQGEGYTF. Complete variable domain (other parts from reference TRBV18 and TRBJ1-2): NAGVMQNPRHLVRRRGQEARLRCSPMKGHSHVYWYRQLPEEGLKFMVYLQKENIIDESGMPKERFSAEFPKEGPSILRIQQVVRGDSAAYFCASSPIQGEGYTFGSGTRLTVV.

The J gene is TRBJ2-1, the V gene TRBV7-3; 8 nucleotides agree with TRBD1. V lost 5 bases to trimming and J lost 0 bases; unmatched junction nucleotides: 6. The CDR3 runs 16 residues. The germline V gene has CDR1 SGHTA and CDR2 FQGTGA. CDR3 in amino acids: CASSPTGGYSYNEQFF. Written as DNA, the CDR3 is TGTGCCAGCAGCCCAACAGGGGGGTACTCCTACAATGAGCAGTTCTTC.

V usage is TRBV7-3 and J usage is TRBJ1-1; D may be TRBD1 (6 bases). V lost 5 bases and J lost 2, with 12 bases in between. Per the germline V gene, CDR1 is SGHTA and CDR2 is FQGTGA. The CDR3 has 14 residues. CDR3 amino acids: CASSPQGTNTEAFF. CDR3 sequence (DNA): TGTGCCAGCAGCCCGCAGGGGACCAACACTGAAGCTTTCTTT.

The V and J genes are TRBV11-3 and TRBJ1-6; TRBD1 matches at 8 bases. V shed 5 bases, J shed 14 bases, and the junction held 8 bases outside the gene matches. CDR1 is SGHNT and CDR2 is YENEEA in the germline V gene. The CDR3 is 13 amino acids. CDR3 region: CASSPGQGGALHF. The CDR3 DNA follows: TGTGCCAGCAGCCCAGGACAGGGAGGGGCCCTCCACTTT. The full variable domain, with the rest looked up from reference TRBV11-3 and TRBJ1-6, is EAGVVQSPRYKIIEKKQPVAFWCNPISGHNTLYWYLQNLGQGPELLIRYENEEAVDDSQLPKDRFSAERLKGVDSTLKIQPAELGDSAVYLCASSPGQGGALHFGNGTRLTVT.

This rearrangement joins TRBV6-5 to TRBJ2-2, with TRBD2 matching 8 bases. Trimming removed 8 bases from V and 5 bases from J; junction bases left unmatched: 7. This CDR3 comprises 14 residues. Germline V CDR1 and CDR2: MNHEY, SVGAGI. The CDR3 nucleotides are TGTGCCAGCTCGGGGGGGGGCCGTACCGGGGAGCTGTTTTTT. It encodes CASSGGGRTGELFF.

V gene TRBV20-1 combines with J gene TRBJ2-1, with 12 bases fitting TRBD2. J was trimmed by 3 bases and V by 3 bases; bases with no gene match: 3. The germline V gene encodes CDR1 DFQATT and CDR2 SNEGSKA (reference sequence). The CDR3 totals 15 residues. DNA of the CDR3: TGCAGTGCTAGTCCTAGCGGGGGGGTCTACAATGAGCAGTTCTTC. This gives the protein CSASPSGGVYNEQFF.

The genes are TRBV28 and TRBJ2-5; 7 positions agree with TRBD1. The CDR3 runs 17 residues. Germline CDR1 is MDHEN and CDR2 is SYDVKM. J lost 3 bases, V lost 5 bases, and 15 bases had no gene match. The CDR3 loop reads CASSEVTGTAKKETQYF. The CDR3 DNA follows: TGTGCCAGCAGTGAAGTAACCGGGACAGCAAAAAAAGAGACCCAGTACTTC.

This chain joins TRBV5-6 and TRBJ1-4; D is unresolved. The CDR3 consists of 14 residues. With 0 bases removed from V and 10 bases from J, the gap between germline ends came to 13 bases. From germline, CDR1 is SGHDT and CDR2 YYEEEE. The CDR3 sequence is CASSLGSSRGKLFF. The CDR3 bases are TGTGCCAGCAGCTTGGGATCATCCAGAGGAAAACTGTTTTTT.

The chain is built from TRBV28 and TRBJ2-7; the D gene is possibly TRBD1 (6 bases). V lost 5 bases to trimming and J lost 2 bases, with 13 bases between them. Per the germline V gene, CDR1 is MDHEN and CDR2 is SYDVKM. The CDR3 is 14 amino acids. The CDR3 sequence is CASSLRGPTYEQYF. CDR3 coding DNA: TGTGCCAGCAGTCTCAGGGGTCCAACCTACGAGCAGTACTTC.